A selection of T cell receptor beta chains follows, all from one sample in a study of T cells after yellow fever vaccination. TCRdb reprocessed the 5' RACE reads with MiXCR, giving one entry per CDR3 protein. The sample comprises over 120,000 distinct CDR3 sequences, 5% to 7.5% of which are singletons, and more than 0.6% rests with the top ten. The sample in question was CD4+ T cells sorted from PBMCs, obtained 10 days after the yellow fever booster vaccination. Receptors were obtained from a man aged 30 to 45 who received the YFV17D yellow fever vaccine. Both conserved end residues are part of each CDR3. A D gene is named only where the DNA matches it firmly. A clone size is listed for some rows: how often the clone was seen (once, few, many), or a class if it is expanded.

j_gene,d_gene,v_gene,abundance,CDR3nt,CDR3aa
TRBJ1-5,TRBD1,TRBV5-4,few,TGTGCCAGCAGCACCGGGACAGGGGTTCAGCCCCAGCATTTT,CASSTGTGVQPQHF
TRBJ2-5,.,TRBV21-1,.,TGTGCCAGCAGCAACGCAGACCCTCCGTTATTGTTC,CASSNADPPLLF
TRBJ2-1,TRBD2,TRBV29-1,many,TGCAGCGTTGAGAAGGGAGGGGACAATGAGCAGTTCTTC,CSVEKGGDNEQFF
TRBJ2-2,.,TRBV14,many,TGTGCCAGCAGCCGGGCTGACTCGCGGAACACCGGGGAGCTGTTTTTT,CASSRADSRNTGELFF
TRBJ2-1,TRBD1,TRBV12-3/TRBV12-4,many,TGTGCCAGCAGTACCGGGACAGGGGACCGGGAGCAGTTCTTC,CASSTGTGDREQFF
TRBJ1-2,TRBD1,TRBV6-5,.,TGTGCCAGCAGTCCCCTCGGACGACAGGGGAATGGCTACACCTTC,CASSPLGRQGNGYTF
TRBJ1-1,.,TRBV5-6,many,TGTGCCAGCAGCTCTCGAATAGAGATCATGAACACTGAAGCTTTCTTT,CASSSRIEIMNTEAFF
TRBJ2-7,.,TRBV5-1,many,TGCGCCAGCAGCTTCCCGGACAGATCGACCGGAGAGCAGTACTTC,CASSFPDRSTGEQYF
TRBJ1-5,.,TRBV24-1,many,TGTGCCACCAGTGATTTGTCGTATAGGGATCAGCCCCAGCATTTT,CATSDLSYRDQPQHF
TRBJ2-4,.,TRBV10-3,many,TGTGCCATCAGCCCGGACACTAGGGGACTCCCAATCTTC,CAISPDTRGLPIF
TRBJ2-7,TRBD1,TRBV7-6,many,TGTGCCAGCAGCCGAAGGGGGGACAGGGGAGCCTACGAGCAGTACTTC,CASSRRGDRGAYEQYF
TRBJ2-5,TRBD1,TRBV20-1,many,TGCAGTGCTAGACCCTCCGGGACAGGAACTCAAGAGACCCAGTACTTC,CSARPSGTGTQETQYF
TRBJ2-3,.,TRBV27,few,TGTGCCAGCAGTTCCAGGGTTTTGGTCACAGATACGCAGTATTTT,CASSSRVLVTDTQYF
TRBJ2-1,TRBD2,TRBV7-2,many,TGTGCCAGCAGCTTACAGCGGGAGGTTTACAATGAGCAGTTCTTC,CASSLQREVYNEQFF
TRBJ2-3,.,TRBV29-1,few,TGCAGCGTTGTCCTTTTTGATCGTAGGGGGGATACGCAGTATTTT,CSVVLFDRRGDTQYF
TRBJ2-5,TRBD1,TRBV5-1,few,TGCGCCAGCAGCCAGATCACGGGACAGTCCGCGTACTTC,CASSQITGQSAYF
TRBJ2-5,.,TRBV12-3/TRBV12-4,.,TGTGCCAGCAGTTTCGCCCCGAGGGAGACCCAGTACTTC,CASSFAPRETQYF
TRBJ2-7,.,TRBV20-1,many,TGCAGTGCTAGAGATTTAAACCGGGCCCCGGCCAAAGAGCAGTACTTC,CSARDLNRAPAKEQYF
TRBJ1-2,.,TRBV19,many,TGTGCCAGTAGTTCCTCGGGGAGGGGGACCTCGGCTAACTATGGCTACACCTTC,CASSSSGRGTSANYGYTF
TRBJ2-5,TRBD2,TRBV5-1,many,TGCGCCAGCAGCCGGACTAGCGATGGGACCCAGTACTTC,CASSRTSDGTQYF
TRBJ2-7,TRBD1,TRBV5-4,.,TGTGCCAGCAGAACAGAACTTAGGACAGGGGACAAGGACGAGCAGTACTTC,CASRTELRTGDKDEQYF
TRBJ2-1,TRBD2,TRBV13,many,TGTGCCAGCAGGGCGACTAGCTCCCCGGGGTCCTACAATGAGCAGTTCTTC,CASRATSSPGSYNEQFF
TRBJ2-5,TRBD1,TRBV7-3,many,TGTGCCAGCAGCCCGGACAGGGGTCGGACCCAGTACTTC,CASSPDRGRTQYF
TRBJ2-5,TRBD1,TRBV11-2,.,TGTGCCAGCAGCCCAACGATAGGGGGACAGACCTCCCAAGAGACCCAGTACTTC,CASSPTIGGQTSQETQYF
TRBJ2-3,TRBD2,TRBV7-2,many,TGTGCCAGCAGCTTAGCCGTGGGACTAGCGGGAGGCAGCACAGATACGCAGTATTTT,CASSLAVGLAGGSTDTQYF
TRBJ2-5,.,TRBV5-1,many,TGCGCCAGCAGCTTATTGGAAGAGACCCAGTACTTC,CASSLLEETQYF
TRBJ2-7,TRBD2,TRBV4-3,many,TGCGCCAGCAGCCAACTAGCGGGAGCCCCCTACGAGCAGTACTTC,CASSQLAGAPYEQYF
TRBJ2-1,TRBD2,TRBV28,many,TGTGCCAGCAGTTCGGAAATTTTAGGACTAGCGGAGCAGTTCTTC,CASSSEILGLAEQFF
TRBJ2-3,.,TRBV6-1,many,TGTGCCAGCAGTACCAGACTACTCCGCACAGATACGCAGTATTTT,CASSTRLLRTDTQYF
TRBJ2-2,.,TRBV20-1,many,TGCAGTGCCAAGGAGATCCTCGGGGGTCAGGGGTCCACCGGGGAGCTGTTTTTT,CSAKEILGGQGSTGELFF
TRBJ2-7,TRBD2,TRBV20-1,many,TGCAGTGCTACCAATTTCCGGGACTACCCCTCCTACGAGCAGTACTTC,CSATNFRDYPSYEQYF
TRBJ1-1,.,TRBV2,.,TGTGCCAGCAGTGCGCGCGGGGCGAACACTGAAGCTTTCTTT,CASSARGANTEAFF
TRBJ2-3,.,TRBV7-2,many,TGTGCCAGCAGCTTAGCTCCACAAGCTACTAGCACAGATACGCAGTATTTT,CASSLAPQATSTDTQYF
TRBJ2-1,.,TRBV29-1,many,TGCTCTCACCTGAGCTGGAGGGGGGGTAATGAGCAGTTCTTC,CSHLSWRGGNEQFF
TRBJ1-2,.,TRBV7-9,many,TGTGCCAGCAGCTTAGAGGGGAGTGGCTACACCTTC,CASSLEGSGYTF
TRBJ2-7,.,TRBV7-9,many,TGTGCCAGCAGCTTAACGGGAGCAGGGTACGAGCAGTACTTC,CASSLTGAGYEQYF
TRBJ2-3,TRBD1,TRBV5-1,many,TGCGCCAGCAGCTGGGGGACAGCAGCAGATACGCAGTATTTT,CASSWGTAADTQYF
TRBJ2-7,TRBD2,TRBV27,.,TGTGCCAGCAGAAGGATGCTAGCGGGTACCTACGAGCAGTACTTC,CASRRMLAGTYEQYF
TRBJ2-7,.,TRBV21-1,.,TGTGCCAGCACCCCAGGGAGGCAGTGCCACGAGCAGTACTTC,CASTPGRQCHEQYF
TRBJ1-2,.,TRBV5-6,.,TGTGCCAGCAGCTTGGCTGCGGAGCCCTATGGCTACACCTTC,CASSLAAEPYGYTF
TRBJ2-5,.,TRBV7-9,many,TGTGCCAGCAGCTTATTCATCTCGGAGACCCAGTACTTC,CASSLFISETQYF
TRBJ1-3,.,TRBV29-1,many,TGCAGCTTCCAGCGGGCTGGAAACACCATATATTTT,CSFQRAGNTIYF
TRBJ1-6,.,TRBV5-1,many,TGCGCCAGCAGCTTGGGGACCTTTAATTCACCCCTCCACTTT,CASSLGTFNSPLHF
TRBJ2-2,.,TRBV12-3/TRBV12-4,few,TGTGCCAGCAGTCAAGGCTGGGGCCGGGACACCGGGGAGCTGTTTTTT,CASSQGWGRDTGELFF
TRBJ1-1,TRBD1,TRBV29-1,many,TGCAGCGTTGTAGGACAGGGTACTGAAGCTTTCTTT,CSVVGQGTEAFF
TRBJ2-1,.,TRBV24-1,many,TGTGCCACCAGTGATTTGCCGGGACAATTATTGGTCTTC,CATSDLPGQLLVF
TRBJ2-5,TRBD2,TRBV23-1,.,TGCGCCAGCAGTCAACCGGGACTAGCGGGAGCAGAGACCCAGTACTTC,CASSQPGLAGAETQYF
TRBJ2-7,TRBD2,TRBV10-3,many,TGTGCCATCAACCCTAGCGGGAGGGCCGTCGGGCAGTACTTC,CAINPSGRAVGQYF
TRBJ1-5,.,TRBV2,many,TGTGCCAGCAGTGAATCGGGGGGTCAGCCCCAGCATTTT,CASSESGGQPQHF
TRBJ2-1,TRBD2,TRBV7-2,.,TGTGCCAGCGGGGGACTAGCTGGCTACAATGAGCAGTTCTTC,CASGGLAGYNEQFF
TRBJ2-7,.,TRBV12-3/TRBV12-4,many,TGTGCCAGCAATGGTCCGGGGCCTAGCTCCTACGAGCAGTACTTC,CASNGPGPSSYEQYF
TRBJ1-5,.,TRBV10-1,few,TGCGCCAGCAGTGAGGACCACAAGGGCAATCAGCCCCAGCATTTT,CASSEDHKGNQPQHF
TRBJ2-5,TRBD1,TRBV11-1,many,TGTGCCAGCAGTCCAGATAGTCCCGGGACAGGCATCCTAGAGACCCAGTACTTC,CASSPDSPGTGILETQYF